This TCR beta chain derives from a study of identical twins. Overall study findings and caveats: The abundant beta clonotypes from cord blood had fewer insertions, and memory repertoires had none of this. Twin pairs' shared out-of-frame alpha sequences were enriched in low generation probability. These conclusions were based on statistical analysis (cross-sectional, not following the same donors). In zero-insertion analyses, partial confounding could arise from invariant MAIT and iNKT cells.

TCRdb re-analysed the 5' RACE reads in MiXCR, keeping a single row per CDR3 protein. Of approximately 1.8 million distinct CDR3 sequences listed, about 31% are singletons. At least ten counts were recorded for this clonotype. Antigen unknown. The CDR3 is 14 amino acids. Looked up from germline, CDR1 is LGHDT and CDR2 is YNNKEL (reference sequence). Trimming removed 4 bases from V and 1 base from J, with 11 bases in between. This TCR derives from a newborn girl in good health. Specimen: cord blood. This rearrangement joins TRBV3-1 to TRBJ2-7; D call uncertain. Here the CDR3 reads CASSRRGVSYEQYF. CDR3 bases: TGTGCCAGCAGCCGAAGAGGCGTTTCCTACGAGCAGTACTTC.